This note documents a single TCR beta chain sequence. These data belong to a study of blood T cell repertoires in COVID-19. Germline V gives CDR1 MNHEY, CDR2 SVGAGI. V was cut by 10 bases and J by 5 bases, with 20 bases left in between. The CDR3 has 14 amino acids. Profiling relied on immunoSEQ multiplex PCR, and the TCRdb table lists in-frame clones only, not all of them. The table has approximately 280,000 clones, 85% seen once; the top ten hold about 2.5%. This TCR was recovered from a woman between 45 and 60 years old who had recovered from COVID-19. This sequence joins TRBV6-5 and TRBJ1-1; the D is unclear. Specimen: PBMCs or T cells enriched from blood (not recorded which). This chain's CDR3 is CATQPNQRETEAFF. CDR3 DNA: TGTGCCACCCAACCCAACCAACGGGAGACTGAAGCTTTCTTT.